The 32 T cell receptor beta chains below were found in one sample sequenced in a study of radiation and T cells in renal cell carcinoma. The time point denotes: blood 2 weeks post-SBRT. The treatment denotes: 15 Gy SBRT to primary tumor, nephrectomy 4 weeks later. TCRdb keeps only in-frame clones here, not all; method: immunoSEQ multiplex PCR. The data contain some 150,000 clones, about nine tenths of them singletons. Source: blood, taken from a patient whose treatment included radiotherapy and nephrectomy. These TCRs come from a woman aged 50 to 60 with renal cell carcinoma.

In DNA, the CDR3 is TGTGCCAGCAGCCAAGACTCAGACAGTCCTTGGTTTTTCCACTTT. It codes for CASSQDSDSPWFFHF. The rearrangement joins TRBV4-2 to TRBJ1-6; tentatively, D is TRBD1 (5 bases). CDR3 length equals 15 residues. Germline V gives CDR1 LGHNA, CDR2 YNFKEQ. V was trimmed by 0 bases and J by 17 bases, leaving 20 bases between them.

The rearrangement links TRBV19 to TRBJ2-1, with 7 bases that match TRBD1. CDR3 length: 15 residues. The V segment lost 5 bases and the J segment 6 bases; nucleotides outside the gene matches: 10. Germline CDR1 is LNHDA and CDR2 is SQIVND (reference sequence). The CDR3 nucleotides read TGTGCCAGTAGTGCCGACAGGGTCATAGCCAATGAGCAGTTCTTC. Residues: CASSADRVIANEQFF.

The count of this clone is one. The rearrangement links TRBV29-1 to TRBJ2-3; 9 nucleotides agree with TRBD1. V lost 8 bases to trimming and J lost 1 base; unmatched junction nucleotides: 4. The length of the CDR3 is 13 residues. The V gene's germline CDR1 is SQVTM and CDR2 ANQGSEA. Here the CDR3 reads CSFWTGGTDTQYF. CDR3 sequence (DNA): TGCAGCTTTTGGACAGGGGGCACAGATACGCAGTATTTT.

The chain couples TRBV19 to TRBJ1-6; D is ambiguous. The length of the CDR3 is 12 residues. CDR1 LNHDA and CDR2 SQIVND come from the germline V gene (reference sequence). The ends were cut back, 8 bases at V and 13 bases at J, with 15 bases in the middle. CDR3 DNA sequence: TGTGCCAGTGACACGGGTGTGGGGCCCCTCCACTTT. Amino acids: CASDTGVGPLHF.

CDR3 in amino acids: CASSIDNYGYTF. CDR3 DNA sequence: TGCGCCAGCAGCATCGACAACTATGGCTACACCTTC. This sequence joins TRBV5-1 and TRBJ1-2; D is undetermined. Trimming pared 4 bases from V and 2 bases from J, leaving 6 bases between. The length of the CDR3 is 12 residues. The germline V gene encodes CDR1 SGHRS and CDR2 YFSETQ.

The chain links TRBV6-5 to TRBJ1-6; 9 bases match TRBD1. The CDR3 consists of 15 residues. V lost 4 bases, J lost 9 bases, and 7 bases stayed unmatched. The germline V gene has CDR1 MNHEY and CDR2 SVGAGI. CDR3 residues: CASSFRTGAGSPLHF. CDR3 bases: TGTGCCAGCAGTTTCAGGACAGGGGCTGGTTCACCCCTCCACTTT.

This rearrangement joins TRBV18 to TRBJ2-2; 7 bases agree with TRBD1. Per germline, CDR1 KGHSH and CDR2 LQKENI. V dropped 5 bases and J dropped 3; count of bases not matched to a gene: 3. The CDR3 runs to 14 residues. The CDR3 sequence: CASSSGQYTGELFF. Here the CDR3 DNA reads TGTGCCAGCTCATCGGGACAGTACACCGGGGAGCTGTTTTTT.

This clone came up a few times. Other DNA sequences of this sample code for an identical CDR3. The V and J genes are TRBV2 and TRBJ1-2, with no clear D. The V and J ends lost 1 base and 4 bases respectively, with 4 bases between them. This CDR3 contains 12 residues. The V gene's germline CDR1 is SNHLY and CDR2 FYNNEI. CDR3 in DNA: TGTGCCAGCAGTGAAGAGGGCTATGGCTACACCTTC. As protein: CASSEEGYGYTF.

The chain couples TRBV20-1 to TRBJ2-5; D not certain. The germline V gene has CDR1 DFQATT and CDR2 SNEGSKA (reference sequence). V was clipped by 5 bases and J by 5 bases, with 6 bases between them. The length of the CDR3 is 10 residues. CDR3 nucleotide sequence: TGCAGTGCTTACCGCGAGACCCAGTACTTC. Protein product: CSAYRETQYF.

The chain's CDR3 is CASSLYRFTNTEAFF. The CDR3, as DNA: TGCGCCAGCAGCTTATACAGGTTCACGAACACTGAAGCTTTCTTT. The chain carries TRBV4-1 and TRBJ1-1; tentative D call: TRBD1 (5 bases). The V and J ends lost 5 bases and 1 base respectively, with 14 bases between them. CDR3 length equals 15 residues. The germline V gene encodes CDR1 MGHRA and CDR2 YSYEKL.

The gene calls are TRBV19 and TRBJ2-6; unclear D gene. CDR3 length: 15 residues. Germline V gene sequence: CDR1 LNHDA, CDR2 SQIVND (reference sequence). V was clipped by 6 bases and J by 0 bases, with 9 bases between them. CDR3 amino acids: CASRTVASGANVLTF. For the CDR3, the DNA is TGTGCCAGTAGAACGGTTGCCTCTGGGGCCAACGTCCTGACTTTC. The full variable domain, in which reference TRBV19 and TRBJ2-6 provide the parts outside the CDR3, is DGGITQSPKYLFRKEGQNVTLSCEQNLNHDAMYWYRQDPGQGLRLIYYSQIVNDFQKGDIAEGYSVSREKKESFPLTVTSAQKNPTAFYLCASRTVASGANVLTFGAGSRLTVL.

This chain connects TRBV14 to TRBJ1-2; the match to TRBD1 covers 8 bases. Germline CDR1 is SGHDN and CDR2 is FVKESK. The CDR3 has 14 residues. Unmatched junction bases numbered 1, after V lost 1 base and J lost 3 bases. This chain's CDR3 is CASSQAGQDYGYTF. The DNA for the CDR3 is TGTGCCAGCAGCCAAGCGGGACAGGACTATGGCTACACCTTC.

The rearrangement uses TRBV7-3 and TRBJ1-5, with 9 bases identical to TRBD1. J was trimmed by 5 bases and V by 5 bases; bases with no gene match: 1. CDR1 is SGHTA and CDR2 is FQGTGA in the germline V gene. The CDR3 has 13 residues. The CDR3 spells CASSRDRDQPQHF. The CDR3 nucleotides read TGTGCCAGCAGCCGGGACAGGGATCAGCCCCAGCATTTT.

This clone was found once. This sequence joins TRBV6-6 and TRBJ2-2, with TRBD1 identical over 11 bases. This CDR3 has 15 residues. With 10 bases clipped from V and 6 bases from J, the junction kept 10 bases outside the gene matches. CDR1 MNHNY and CDR2 SVGAGI come from the germline V gene (reference sequence). For the CDR3, the DNA is TGTGCCACCAGAACGGGACAGGGGGTTGCCGGGGAGCTGTTTTTT. Translation gives CATRTGQGVAGELFF.

V gene TRBV5-4 combines with J gene TRBJ2-3; maybe TRBD1 (5 bases). CDR1 and CDR2 (germline): SGHNT, YYREEE (reference sequence). The CDR3 is 14 amino acids. V was shortened by 4 bases and J by 0 bases, with 9 bases between the two germline ends. Written as DNA, the CDR3 is TGTGCCAGCAGCCGACAGAGCAGCACAGATACGCAGTATTTT. It codes for CASSRQSSTDTQYF.

The rearrangement joins TRBV4-3 to TRBJ1-1; TRBD1 might be the D (5 bases). Trimming pared 0 bases from V and 6 bases from J, leaving 14 bases between. Germline lookup yields CDR1 LGHNA and CDR2 YSLEER. The CDR3 loop spans 15 amino acids. CDR3 protein: CASSQEWAGWAEAFF. Here the CDR3 DNA reads TGCGCCAGCAGCCAAGAATGGGCAGGGTGGGCTGAAGCTTTCTTT.

Here the CDR3 DNA reads TGTGCCAGCAGTCTGACAGCCCATAGCAATCAGCCCCAGCATTTT. Translation gives CASSLTAHSNQPQHF. The V gene is TRBV2, the J gene TRBJ1-5; D might be TRBD1 (5 bases). The CDR3 has 15 amino acids. V lost 5 bases and J 0 bases, leaving 11 bases between the germline ends. Looked up from germline, CDR1 is SNHLY and CDR2 is FYNNEI.

This clone was seen a single time. The gene calls are TRBV5-1 and TRBJ1-2; the D gene is possibly TRBD1 (5 bases). V was cut by 3 bases and J by 3 bases, with 9 bases left in between. The length of the CDR3 is 13 residues. The germline V gene has CDR1 SGHRS and CDR2 YFSETQ. CDR3 loop: CASSYGTDYGYTF. The CDR3 DNA reads as TGCGCCAGCAGCTACGGGACTGACTATGGCTACACCTTC.

Details on this clone: Other DNA sequences in this sample translate to the same CDR3. The V and J genes are TRBV7-2 and TRBJ1-1; D unresolved. CDR1 and CDR2 from the germline V gene are SGHTA and FQGNSA. The CDR3 is 14 residues long. The V and J ends lost 5 bases and 1 base respectively, with 11 bases between them. Written as DNA, the CDR3 is TGTGCCAGCAGCCTAGTACCTGAGAACACTGAAGCTTTCTTT. It translates to CASSLVPENTEAFF. Full variable domain (outside the CDR3, taken from reference TRBV7-2 and TRBJ1-1): GAGVSQSPSNKVTEKGKDVELRCDPISGHTALYWYRQSLGQGLEFLIYFQGNSAPDKSGLPSDRFSAERTGGSVSTLTIQRTQQEDSAVYLCASSLVPENTEAFFGQGTRLTVV.

The CDR3 here is CASTPGMDSNQPQHF. CDR3 DNA: TGTGCCAGCACCCCGGGAATGGATAGCAATCAGCCCCAGCATTTT. The chain uses TRBV9 and TRBJ1-5; D gene ambiguous. Trimming removed 6 bases from V and 0 bases from J, with 13 bases in between. The CDR3 extends over 15 amino acids. Per the germline V gene, CDR1 is SGDLS and CDR2 is YYNGEE.

On this clone: This may come from a read error, since a much larger clone is one base off. The sample holds other DNA sequences that translate to the same CDR3. The rearrangement uses TRBV6-6 and TRBJ1-5; 8 bases are shared with TRBD1. Germline V CDR1 and CDR2: MNHNY, SVGAGI (reference sequence). J was trimmed by 4 bases and V by 6 bases; bases with no gene match: 5. CDR3 length: 14 amino acids. CDR3 in amino acids: CASRRTGRNQPQHF. As DNA, the CDR3 is TGTGCCAGCAGAAGGACAGGGCGGAATCAGCCCCAGCATTTT.

CDR3 DNA: TGTGCCAGCAGTTTACGATTCCGGGGACACGAGCAGTACTTC. Translating gives CASSLRFRGHEQYF. The chain combines TRBV28 with TRBJ2-7; D tentatively reads TRBD1 or TRBD2 (5 bases each). The CDR3 sequence is 14 residues long. The germline gives CDR1 MDHEN, CDR2 SYDVKM. The V gene lost 2 bases and the J gene lost 5 bases, with 13 bases spanning the gap.

J is TRBJ2-7 and V is TRBV9, with TRBD1 matching over 8 bases. This CDR3 is built from 15 residues. CDR1 and CDR2 from the germline V gene are SGDLS and YYNGEE. After removal of 1 base from V and 3 bases from J, the junction contained 6 bases not matched to a gene. The DNA of the CDR3 is TGTGCCAGCAGCGTACCTACGGGACAGGTCTACGAGCAGTACTTC. Translation: CASSVPTGQVYEQYF.

V is TRBV5-1 and J is TRBJ2-3; possibly TRBD1 or TRBD2 for D (7 bases each). Germline V lookup: CDR1 SGHRS, CDR2 YFSETQ. This CDR3 comprises 15 residues. The V end was cut by 4 bases, the J end by 4 bases, with 16 bases between. In DNA, the CDR3 is TGCGCCAGCAGCCCCCAGGGGGGGGGACCAGATACGCAGTATTTT. Protein product: CASSPQGGGPDTQYF.

This rearrangement joins TRBV19 to TRBJ2-2, with 10 bases aligning to TRBD2. The V gene end was trimmed by 1 base and the J gene end by 3 bases; junction bases not matched to a gene: 11. This CDR3 is 19 amino acids long. Germline CDR1 and CDR2: LNHDA and SQIVND (reference sequence). CDR3 residues: CASSIGRLAGGEYTGELFF. The CDR3 DNA sequence: TGTGCCAGTAGTATAGGCCGACTAGCGGGCGGGGAGTACACCGGGGAGCTGTTTTTT.

The chain employs TRBV2 and TRBJ2-7; D is unresolved. This CDR3 is built from 12 residues. Trimming removed 8 bases from V and 3 bases from J, with 11 bases in between. Germline V gives CDR1 SNHLY, CDR2 FYNNEI. DNA of the CDR3: TGTGCCAGCGGATTTCAGGTCTACGAGCAGTACTTC. This encodes CASGFQVYEQYF. The variable domain in full, with the rest retrieved from reference TRBV2 and TRBJ2-7, is EPEVTQTPSHQVTQMGQEVILRCVPISNHLYFYWYRQILGQKVEFLVSFYNNEISEKSEIFDDQFSVERPDGSNFTLKIRSTKLEDSAMYFCASGFQVYEQYFGPGTRLTVT.

The gene calls are TRBV5-1 and TRBJ2-2; D remains unclear. The CDR3 totals 16 residues. V was shortened by 4 bases and J by 3 bases, with 16 bases between the two germline ends. Germline V gene data show CDR1 as SGHRS and CDR2 as YFSETQ. This chain's CDR3 is CASSPQGPLHTGELFF. CDR3 bases: TGCGCCAGCAGCCCCCAAGGGCCCCTCCACACCGGGGAGCTGTTTTTT.

J is TRBJ2-5 and V is TRBV4-1, with 9 bases lining up with TRBD1. V was pared by 3 bases and J by 5 bases, with 7 bases of the junction left unmatched. The CDR3 is 15 residues long. The germline gives CDR1 MGHRA, CDR2 YSYEKL. CDR3 nucleotides: TGCGCCAGCAGCCATGACACAGGGGGCTTGGAGACCCAGTACTTC. Translation gives CASSHDTGGLETQYF.

The V gene is TRBV10-3, the J gene TRBJ2-2; tentative D call: TRBD2 (5 bases). The germline V gene has CDR1 ENHRY and CDR2 SYGVKD. This CDR3 has 18 residues. The V end lost 0 bases, the J end lost 0 bases, and 14 bases lay between the germline ends. The CDR3 loop is CAISESPGNSPNTGELFF. CDR3 DNA: TGTGCCATCAGTGAGTCGCCGGGAAATTCCCCGAACACCGGGGAGCTGTTTTTT.

This rearrangement joins TRBV19 to TRBJ1-4; possibly TRBD1 for D (6 bases). V gave up 4 bases and J gave up 2 bases, with 20 bases separating them. Germline CDR1 LNHDA, CDR2 SQIVND (reference sequence). The CDR3 consists of 18 residues. This CDR3 reads CASSRRPNRDMTNEKLFF. The CDR3, as DNA: TGTGCCAGTAGTAGACGTCCCAACAGGGATATGACTAATGAAAAACTGTTTTTT. Looking up the rest from reference TRBV19 and TRBJ1-4 gives the full variable domain: DGGITQSPKYLFRKEGQNVTLSCEQNLNHDAMYWYRQDPGQGLRLIYYSQIVNDFQKGDIAEGYSVSREKKESFPLTVTSAQKNPTAFYLCASSRRPNRDMTNEKLFFGSGTQLSVL.

This clone came up a few times. The chain uses TRBV5-1 and TRBJ1-6; D uncertain. Trimming took off 0 bases at V and 8 bases at J, with 12 bases between the two ends. CDR3 size: 15 residues. Looked up from germline, CDR1 is SGHRS and CDR2 is YFSETQ. Here the CDR3 DNA reads TGCGCCAGCAGCTTGGAGGCAGGAAGGGATTCACCCCTCCACTTT. Its translation is CASSLEAGRDSPLHF. Variable domain in full (rest from reference TRBV5-1 and TRBJ1-6): KAGVTQTPRYLIKTRGQQVTLSCSPISGHRSVSWYQQTPGQGLQFLFEYFSETQRNKGNFPGRFSGRQFSNSRSEMNVSTLELGDSALYLCASSLEAGRDSPLHFGNGTRLTVT.

The V call is TRBV6-5, the J call TRBJ1-5; 8 nucleotides line up with TRBD1. The junction had 8 bases not matched to a gene; V was cut back by 6 bases and J by 4 bases. The CDR3 contains 15 residues. Germline CDR1 MNHEY, CDR2 SVGAGI. The CDR3 bases are TGTGCCAGCAGCCCCGGACAGGGAGGTAATCAGCCCCAGCATTTT. Its protein product is CASSPGQGGNQPQHF.